The clone carrying this TCR beta chain was detected only a few times. Its antigen is not identified. The entry originates in a study of identical twins. Overall study findings and caveats: Compared with models, monozygotic twins showed more out-of-frame TCR alpha sharing.

A universal primer site was created by template switching, with the cDNA bearing unique molecular identifiers. TCRdb re-analysed the 5' RACE reads in MiXCR, keeping a single row per CDR3 protein. The table shows approximately 690,000 distinct CDR3 sequences, with 6.1% occurring only once. Germline V gene data show CDR1 as GTSNPN and CDR2 as SVGIG (reference sequence). The trim removed 1 base at V and 0 bases at J, leaving 4 bases unmatched. The CDR3 contains 15 residues. Specimen: naive T cells sorted from blood. This clonotype was obtained from a man younger than 35 in good health. This chain links TRBV30 with TRBJ2-3, with TRBD2 identical over 7 bases. CDR3 sequence reads: CAWSGGGTSTDTQYF. CDR3 coding DNA: TGTGCCTGGAGTGGGGGGGGAACTAGCACAGATACGCAGTATTTT.